A selection of T cell receptor beta chains follows, all from one sample in a study of T cell changes during pregnancy in multiple sclerosis. The table came from immunoSEQ multiplex PCR; TCRdb's copy has only in-frame clones and leaves some out. Of tens of thousands of clones detected, 92% appear once; the ten largest clones hold about 0.6%. The starting material was CD4+ T cells from peripheral blood mononuclear cells, obtained after pregnancy. The origin of the receptors is a female donor with multiple sclerosis, enrolled in a pregnancy study. CDR3s include the opening cysteine and the closing phenylalanine or tryptophan. The D gene is left open where the match is weak. For some rows the clone size is stated as once, few or many, or as a class when expanded; others skip it.

len	d_gene	abundance	v_gene	j_gene	CDR3aa	CDR3nt
14	NA	NA	TRBV29-1	TRBJ2-1	CSVVRFDGYNEQFF	TGCAGCGTTGTGAGGTTCGACGGTTACAATGAGCAGTTCTTC
13	NA	NA	TRBV23-1	TRBJ1-2	CANNRRRYPGYTF	TGCGCCAACAACCGGCGCAGGTACCCTGGCTACACCTTC
16	NA	NA	TRBV7-2	TRBJ1-2	CASSLLGQGIVGDYTF	TGTGCCAGCAGCTTATTGGGGCAGGGCATAGTAGGTGACTACACCTTC
15	TRBD2	NA	TRBV19	TRBJ2-1	CASTKPGGGIYEQFF	TGTGCCAGTACTAAACCCGGGGGGGGAATCTATGAGCAGTTCTTC
18	TRBD2	NA	TRBV7-8	TRBJ2-5	CASSLSIGLAGPQETQYF	TGTGCCAGCAGCTTAAGTATCGGGCTAGCGGGGCCACAAGAGACCCAGTACTTC
13	TRBD2	NA	TRBV4-2	TRBJ2-7	CASSGAGVYEQYF	TGTGCCAGCAGCGGAGCGGGGGTATACGAGCAGTACTTC
14	TRBD1	NA	TRBV9	TRBJ1-5	CASSAGTGLQPQHF	TGTGCCAGCAGCGCCGGGACAGGGTTGCAGCCCCAGCATTTT
16	TRBD1	NA	TRBV15	TRBJ1-4	CATSRGDRGTNEKLFF	TGTGCCACCAGCAGGGGGGACAGGGGAACTAATGAAAAACTGTTTTTT
15	TRBD1	NA	TRBV18	TRBJ1-2	CASSPPSRGMNGYTF	TGTGCCAGCTCACCACCGTCCAGGGGGATGAATGGCTACACCTTC
13	NA	NA	TRBV29-1	TRBJ2-3	CSVVMGAIDTQYF	TGCAGCGTTGTCATGGGGGCCATTGACACGCAGTATTTT
16	TRBD1	once	TRBV18	TRBJ1-5	CASSPTGTGLNQPQHF	TGTGCCAGCTCACCTACCGGGACAGGGCTCAATCAGCCCCAGCATTTT
17	NA	NA	TRBV5-8	TRBJ1-6	CASRSLGGRGGNTALHF	TGTGCCAGCAGGAGTTTGGGGGGGCGAGGAGGGAATACAGCCCTCCACTTT
13	NA	NA	TRBV2	TRBJ2-7	CASSDGGLYEQYF	TGTGCCAGCAGTGACGGGGGTTTATACGAGCAGTACTTC
15	NA	NA	TRBV7-9	TRBJ1-3	CASSLEGTTGNTIYF	TGTGCCAGCAGCTTAGAAGGGACTACTGGAAACACCATATATTTT
15	NA	NA	TRBV6-5	TRBJ2-5	CASFEWEGGRETQYF	TGTGCCAGCTTCGAGTGGGAAGGAGGCCGAGAGACCCAGTACTTC
14	TRBD1	NA	TRBV2	TRBJ1-6	CASNLGQGFRPLHF	TGTGCCAGCAACCTGGGACAGGGGTTTCGGCCCCTCCACTTT
13	TRBD2	NA	TRBV18	TRBJ2-1	CASSPQRGNEQFF	TGTGCCAGCTCACCTCAGCGGGGGAATGAGCAGTTCTTC
14	NA	NA	TRBV19	TRBJ1-5	CASTPTEVNQPQHF	TGTGCCAGTACTCCTACGGAGGTCAATCAGCCCCAGCATTTT
15	NA	NA	TRBV10-3	TRBJ1-1	CATSPSREGYTEAFF	TGTGCCACCTCCCCGAGTAGGGAGGGGTACACTGAAGCTTTCTTT
15	NA	few	TRBV6-1	TRBJ1-5	CASSEGQGGNQPQHF	TGTGCCAGCAGTGAAGGTCAGGGCGGCAATCAGCCCCAGCATTTT
14	TRBD1	NA	TRBV14	TRBJ1-1	CASSLGTGLGEAFF	TGTGCCAGCAGCCTCGGGACAGGCCTCGGAGAAGCTTTCTTT
15	NA	NA	TRBV11-2	TRBJ1-1	CASSLGVGMNTEAFF	TGTGCCAGCAGCTTAGGGGTCGGGATGAACACTGAAGCTTTCTTT
13	NA	NA	TRBV30	TRBJ1-3	CAWGTLSGNTIYF	TGTGCCTGGGGGACTCTATCTGGAAACACCATATATTTT
16	NA	once	TRBV10-3	TRBJ1-1	CATRGGDLNLDTEAFF	TGTGCCACCCGGGGGGGGGATCTCAATTTGGACACTGAAGCTTTCTTT
14	TRBD1	NA	TRBV9	TRBJ1-2	CASSVGQGLRGYTF	TGTGCCAGCAGCGTCGGACAGGGGCTACGCGGCTACACCTTC
15	NA	NA	TRBV18	TRBJ1-2	CASSPDTAVNYGYTF	TGTGCCAGCTCACCGGACACGGCAGTTAACTATGGCTACACCTTC
15	TRBD1	NA	TRBV5-8	TRBJ1-6	CASSFGGGLDSPLHF	TGTGCCAGCAGCTTCGGAGGGGGCCTTGATTCACCCCTCCACTTT
15	TRBD2	NA	TRBV6-5	TRBJ2-7	CASNPGLAGANEQYF	TGTGCCAGCAATCCTGGACTAGCGGGGGCCAACGAGCAGTACTTC
14	NA	NA	TRBV7-3	TRBJ2-7	CASSFGGSSYEQYF	TGTGCCAGCAGCTTTGGAGGGAGCTCCTACGAGCAGTACTTC
15	NA	once	TRBV19	TRBJ2-3	CASSIAARSTDTQYF	TGTGCCAGTAGTATTGCGGCGAGAAGCACAGATACGCAGTATTTT
14	NA	NA	TRBV25-1	TRBJ1-6	CASSEFTGGSPLHF	TGTGCCAGCAGTGAGTTTACCGGGGGTTCACCCCTCCACTTT
14	NA	NA	TRBV7-9	TRBJ2-5	CASSFRRGRETQYF	TGTGCCAGCAGCTTCCGTAGGGGGAGAGAGACCCAGTACTTC
16	TRBD2	NA	TRBV5-4	TRBJ2-3	CASSLTSGGRTDTQYF	TGTGCCAGCAGCTTGACTAGCGGGGGGCGGACAGATACGCAGTATTTT
16	NA	NA	TRBV7-2	TRBJ1-5	CASSLAHAGVRQPQHF	TGTGCCAGCAGCTTAGCGCACGCAGGGGTACGTCAGCCCCAGCATTTT
18	TRBD2	NA	TRBV9	TRBJ2-3	CASSPTGTSVGWTDTQYF	TGTGCCAGCAGCCCTACCGGGACTAGCGTAGGGTGGACAGATACGCAGTATTTT
13	NA	once	TRBV7-2	TRBJ1-5	CASSLGRSQPQHF	TGTGCCAGCAGCCTTGGTAGGAGTCAGCCCCAGCATTTT
15	TRBD2	once	TRBV29-1	TRBJ2-1	CSVLTSGGLYNEQFF	TGCAGCGTCCTGACTAGCGGGGGCCTCTACAATGAGCAGTTCTTC
16	TRBD2	NA	TRBV7-9	TRBJ2-7	CASSLALAGHTYEQYF	TGTGCCAGCAGCTTAGCACTAGCGGGGCACACCTACGAGCAGTACTTC
13	TRBD1	NA	TRBV7-9	TRBJ2-7	CASRTGNSYEQYF	TGTGCCAGCAGGACAGGGAATTCCTACGAGCAGTACTTC
14	TRBD1	NA	TRBV6-1	TRBJ2-7	CASRGTGVQDEQYF	TGTGCCAGCAGGGGGACAGGGGTTCAGGACGAGCAGTACTTC
13	NA	NA	TRBV5-1	TRBJ1-2	CASSLEGNYGYTF	TGCGCCAGCAGCTTAGAGGGAAACTATGGCTACACCTTC
16	TRBD1	NA	TRBV19	TRBJ1-3	CASSSPDRGRGNTIYF	TGTGCCAGTAGTAGCCCGGACAGGGGAAGAGGAAACACCATATATTTT
16	TRBD1	once	TRBV25-1	TRBJ1-4	CASSELVGQVNEKLFF	TGTGCCAGCAGTGAATTGGTGGGACAGGTGAATGAAAAACTGTTTTTT
15	NA	NA	TRBV6-5	TRBJ2-5	CASSYSGAREETQYF	TGTGCCAGCAGTTACTCGGGGGCACGAGAAGAGACCCAGTACTTC
13	NA	NA	TRBV25-1	TRBJ1-1	CASSEGRETEAFF	TGTGCCAGCAGTGAGGGTAGGGAGACTGAAGCTTTCTTT
15	NA	NA	TRBV6-1	TRBJ2-5	CASRTGFLGGETQYF	TGTGCCAGCCGAACAGGGTTTCTGGGGGGGGAGACCCAGTACTTC
16	TRBD2	NA	TRBV5-6	TRBJ2-3	CASSLGAGGSTDTQYF	TGTGCCAGCAGCTTGGGTGCGGGGGGGAGCACAGATACGCAGTATTTT
16	TRBD2	NA	TRBV29-1	TRBJ2-1	CSVVTRLAGAYNEQFF	TGCAGCGTTGTAACGAGGCTAGCGGGGGCGTACAATGAGCAGTTCTTC
16	TRBD2	NA	TRBV7-6	TRBJ2-7	CASSLGTSGGQYEQYF	TGTGCCAGCAGCTTAGGGACTAGCGGGGGGCAATACGAGCAGTACTTC
16	TRBD1	NA	TRBV7-2	TRBJ2-3	CASSLMWGQGIDTQYF	TGTGCCAGCAGCTTAATGTGGGGACAGGGGATAGATACGCAGTATTTT
14	TRBD1	NA	TRBV7-2	TRBJ1-1	CASSSHRGNTEAFF	TGTGCCAGCAGCTCCCACAGGGGGAACACTGAAGCTTTCTTT
16	TRBD1	NA	TRBV6-1	TRBJ2-5	CASSDLGQGVLETQYF	TGTGCCAGCAGTGACCTCGGACAGGGGGTGTTAGAGACCCAGTACTTC
12	NA	few	TRBV7-8	TRBJ1-1	CASSRTDREAFF	TGTGCCAGCAGCCGGACAGACCGAGAAGCTTTCTTT
13	NA	NA	TRBV29-1	TRBJ1-1	CSVEEGGNTEAFF	TGCAGCGTTGAAGAAGGGGGGAACACTGAAGCTTTCTTT
13	NA	NA	TRBV5-6	TRBJ1-2	CASSSTGNYGYTF	TGTGCCAGCAGCTCGACCGGGAACTATGGCTACACCTTC